These T cell receptor beta chains were read from a single sample in a study of cytomegalovirus exposure and HLA in healthy donors. Libraries were prepared by immunoSEQ multiplex PCR; TCRdb keeps only in-frame clonotypes and omits some of them. Counted here are some 100,000 clones, under 85% occurring once; the ten biggest clones make up more than 2.5%. The material sequenced was PBMCs. The receptors originated from a female donor in good health and CMV-seropositive. Each CDR3 is given with its conserved first and last residue. The D gene is left open where the match is weak. Some rows have no size entry. The others give once, few or many, or a class for an expanded clone.

V: TRBV28; D: TRBD1; size: once; CDR3: CASSLKATGDGTEAFF
V: TRBV7-6; D: TRBD1; size: NA; CDR3: CATQGTGGDEQYF
V: TRBV5-4; D: TRBD1; size: NA; CDR3: CASSSRDRGEETQYF
V: TRBV28; D: TRBD2; size: few; CDR3: CASSLWRGAETQYF
V: TRBV25-1; D: NA; size: NA; CDR3: CASSENGQQETQYF
V: TRBV9; D: NA; size: NA; CDR3: CASSSRRGWDQPQHF
V: TRBV21-1; D: NA; size: NA; CDR3: CASSHRDNTEAFF
V: TRBV19; D: NA; size: NA; CDR3: CASSTGGFEQYF
V: TRBV30; D: NA; size: once; CDR3: CAWSRVYEQYF
V: TRBV5-8; D: TRBD2; size: NA; CDR3: CASSFIGTSRGDTDTQYF
V: TRBV6-5; D: NA; size: NA; CDR3: CASTPRTVSTEAFF
V: TRBV30; D: NA; size: NA; CDR3: CAFSEGVDRRGYTF
V: TRBV10-1; D: NA; size: NA; CDR3: CASSSGTSGNTIYF
V: TRBV6-6; D: NA; size: NA; CDR3: CASTFGRGLAEKLFF
V: TRBV28; D: NA; size: NA; CDR3: CASSPTGRENTGELFF
V: TRBV5-4; D: NA; size: few; CDR3: CASSPGGVRSSYEQYF
V: TRBV30; D: NA; size: few; CDR3: CAWSDRPNTEAFF
V: TRBV6-5; D: TRBD2; size: few; CDR3: CASSYQRGWGTDTQYF
V: TRBV29-1; D: NA; size: NA; CDR3: CSVEEQNYGYTF
V: TRBV5-1; D: TRBD2; size: few; CDR3: CASKEGGLGDEQYF
V: TRBV5-1; D: NA; size: few; CDR3: CASSYGGGNTEAFF